Here is one T cell receptor beta chain with its context. Antigen: not known. This sample stems from a study of OX40 agonist ivuxolimab in advanced cancers. Study-wide background: In this cohort, patients received ivuxolimab, an agonistic anti-OX40 (CD134) antibody. Enrolled patients in dose escalation had cancers that were hepatocellular carcinoma, melanoma, renal cell or head and neck cancer.

The sampling schedule covered blood at baseline, cycle 4 day 1, and cycle 7 day 1. The CDR3 has 16 amino acids. J gave up 5 bases and V 9 bases, and 13 bases lay outside the gene matches. The germline CDR1 and CDR2 sequences are MDHEN and SYDVKM. Whole-study findings and limits: In CD8+ T cells, expanded clones were on average more numerous than in CD4+.

This table comes from immunoSEQ multiplex PCR, and its TCRdb copy is limited to in-frame clones, with some not included. Of over 30,000 clones in the sample, roughly 84% were seen once. The receptor comes from an adult with an advanced solid tumor such as melanoma, head and neck, liver or kidney cancer. The sample here was CD4+ or CD8+ T cells sorted from blood, taken in a trial of the OX40 agonist ivuxolimab. The V and J genes are TRBV28 and TRBJ2-7; 13 positions match TRBD2. The chain's CDR3 is CASWTSGSELLNEQYF. In DNA, the CDR3 is TGTGCCAGTTGGACTAGCGGGAGCGAATTGTTAAACGAGCAGTACTTC.